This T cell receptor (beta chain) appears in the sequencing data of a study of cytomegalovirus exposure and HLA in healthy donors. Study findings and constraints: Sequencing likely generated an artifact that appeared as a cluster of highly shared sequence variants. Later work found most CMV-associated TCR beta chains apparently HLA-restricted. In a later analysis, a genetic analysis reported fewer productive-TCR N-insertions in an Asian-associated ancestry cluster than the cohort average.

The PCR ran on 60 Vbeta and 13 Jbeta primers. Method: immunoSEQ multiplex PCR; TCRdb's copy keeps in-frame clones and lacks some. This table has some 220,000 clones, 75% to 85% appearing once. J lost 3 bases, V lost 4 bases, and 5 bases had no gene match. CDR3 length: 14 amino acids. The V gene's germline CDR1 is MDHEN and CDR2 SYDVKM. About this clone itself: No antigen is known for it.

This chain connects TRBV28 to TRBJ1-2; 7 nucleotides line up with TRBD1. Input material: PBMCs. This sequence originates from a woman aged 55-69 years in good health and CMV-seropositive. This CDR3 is CASSSRTGDYGYTF. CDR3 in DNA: TGTGCCAGCAGTTCCCGGACAGGAGACTATGGCTACACCTTC.